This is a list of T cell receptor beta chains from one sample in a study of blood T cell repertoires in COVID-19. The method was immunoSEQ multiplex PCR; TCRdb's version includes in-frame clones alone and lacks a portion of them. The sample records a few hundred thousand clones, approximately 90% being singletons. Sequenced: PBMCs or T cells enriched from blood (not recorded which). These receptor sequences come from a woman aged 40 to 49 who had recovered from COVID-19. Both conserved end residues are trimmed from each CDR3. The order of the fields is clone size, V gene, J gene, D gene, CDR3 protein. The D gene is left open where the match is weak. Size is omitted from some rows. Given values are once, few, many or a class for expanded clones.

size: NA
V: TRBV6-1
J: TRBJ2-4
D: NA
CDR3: ASSERVPRGIENIQY

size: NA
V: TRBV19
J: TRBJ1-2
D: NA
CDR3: ASSIDLLSTSGYGYT

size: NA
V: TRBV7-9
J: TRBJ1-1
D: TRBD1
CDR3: ASSPRDRANTEAF

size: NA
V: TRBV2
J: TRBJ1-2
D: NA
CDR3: ASSDTENYGYT

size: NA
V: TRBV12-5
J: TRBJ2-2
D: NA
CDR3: ASALGAGFLGELF

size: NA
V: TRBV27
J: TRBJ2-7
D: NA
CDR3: ASGTAYEQY

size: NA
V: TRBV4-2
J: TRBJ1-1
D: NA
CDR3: ASSRVRTQDTEAF

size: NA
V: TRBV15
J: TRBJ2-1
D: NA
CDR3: ATSGRGATNEQF

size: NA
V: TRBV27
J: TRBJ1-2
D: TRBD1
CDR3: ASSRGQGAYGYT

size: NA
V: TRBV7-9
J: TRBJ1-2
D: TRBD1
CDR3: ASSSPDRPTNYGYT

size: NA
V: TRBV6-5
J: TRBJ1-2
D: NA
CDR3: ASSYSRGGADGYT

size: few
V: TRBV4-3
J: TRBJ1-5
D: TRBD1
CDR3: ASSQDPGTGNQPQH

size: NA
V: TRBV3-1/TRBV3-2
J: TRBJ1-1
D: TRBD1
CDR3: ASSPGQGGNTEAF

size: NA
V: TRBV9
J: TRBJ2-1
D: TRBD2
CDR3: ASSVTREGLDEQF

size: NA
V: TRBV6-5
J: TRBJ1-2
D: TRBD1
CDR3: ASSKQTGVGYT

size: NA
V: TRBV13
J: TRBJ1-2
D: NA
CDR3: ASSQTRTAIS

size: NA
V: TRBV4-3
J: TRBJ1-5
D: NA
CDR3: ASSQGVGDKDSNQPQH

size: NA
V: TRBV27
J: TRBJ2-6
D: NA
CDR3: ASKPIGGFSGANVLT

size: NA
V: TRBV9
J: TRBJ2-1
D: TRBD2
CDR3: ASSEAGTSNEQF

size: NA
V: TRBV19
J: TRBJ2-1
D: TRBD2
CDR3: ASMSQAGVDEQF

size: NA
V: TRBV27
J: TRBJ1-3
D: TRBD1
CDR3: ASSLYGPWEGGPSGGTIY

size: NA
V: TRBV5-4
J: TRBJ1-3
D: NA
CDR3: AINTGGSGNTIY

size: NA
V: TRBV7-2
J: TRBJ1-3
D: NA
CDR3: ASSSPGRDYGNTIY

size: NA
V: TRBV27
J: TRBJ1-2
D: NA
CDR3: ASSPRGGSDYGYT

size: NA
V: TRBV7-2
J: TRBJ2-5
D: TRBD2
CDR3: ASSPRDRGGPSGTQY

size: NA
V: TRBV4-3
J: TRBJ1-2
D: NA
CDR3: ASSQEGRSSGYT

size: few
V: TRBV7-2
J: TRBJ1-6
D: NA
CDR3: ASSYQVNNSPLH

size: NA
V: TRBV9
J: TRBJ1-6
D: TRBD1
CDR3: ASSVKGAQDSPLH

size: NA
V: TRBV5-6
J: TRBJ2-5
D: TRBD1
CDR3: ASSSGKGAQETQY

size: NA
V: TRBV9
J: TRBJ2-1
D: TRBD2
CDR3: ASSVDSSGRVGEQF

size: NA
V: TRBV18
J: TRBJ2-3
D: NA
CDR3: ASSPPSYTDTQY

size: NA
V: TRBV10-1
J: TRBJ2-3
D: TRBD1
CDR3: ASSGPTGVTDTQY

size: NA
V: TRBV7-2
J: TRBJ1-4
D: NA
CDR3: ASSPSPGANEKLF

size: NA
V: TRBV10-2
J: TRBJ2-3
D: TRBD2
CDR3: ASEPGGRDTQY

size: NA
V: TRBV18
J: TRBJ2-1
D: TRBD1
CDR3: ASSPPKGQGFNEQF

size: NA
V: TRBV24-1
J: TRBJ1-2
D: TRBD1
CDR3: ATSETRDRGGYT

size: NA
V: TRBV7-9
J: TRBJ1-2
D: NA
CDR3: ASSPPAGVYGYT